Included here is one T cell receptor beta chain sequence, with context. The germline gives CDR1 SGHDN, CDR2 FVKESK. The CDR3 length is 16 residues. Trimming removed 6 bases from V and 8 bases from J; junction bases left unmatched: 14. This entry belongs to a study of PD-1 blockade in mismatch repair-deficient tumors. Data came from immunoSEQ multiplex PCR; TCRdb stores just in-frame clones and leaves some out. This table has tens of thousands of clones, around 85% appearing once. The rearrangement joins TRBV14 to TRBJ1-2, with 11 bases identical to TRBD1. This receptor was identified in an adult with mismatch repair-deficient cancer. The specimen was peripheral blood, collected approximately 18 weeks after starting pembrolizumab. The CDR3 is CASSRRTGGKWGGYTF. CDR3 DNA: TGTGCCAGCAGTCGAAGGACAGGGGGCAAGTGGGGAGGCTACACCTTC. The full variable domain, its missing parts supplied by reference TRBV14 and TRBJ1-2, is EAGVTQFPSHSVIEKGQTVTLRCDPISGHDNLYWYRRVMGKEIKFLLHFVKESKQDESGMPNNRFLAERTGGTYSTLKVQPAELEDSGVYFCASSRRTGGKWGGYTFGSGTRLTVV.